These T cell receptor beta chains were read from a single sample in a study of blood T cell repertoires in COVID-19. Using immunoSEQ multiplex PCR, the repertoire was profiled, and TCRdb retains in-frame clones only, with some absent. The sample contains around 300,000 clones, more than 75% of which appear only once. Sequencing was carried out using PBMCs or T cells enriched from blood (not recorded which). These receptors were obtained from a woman between 18 and 29 years old who had recovered from COVID-19. CDR3s include the opening cysteine and the closing phenylalanine or tryptophan. D genes are given only for firm matches. Size values are once, few and many counts, or a class for expanded clones, and some rows have none.

>TRBD2|15|TRBJ2-5|few|TRBV6-5
TGTGCCAGCAGTAGAGAGGGAGGGAACCAAGAGACCCAGTACTTC
CASSREGGNQETQYF
>NA|15|TRBJ1-2|NA|TRBV3-1/TRBV3-2
TGTGCCAGCAGCCATCCCGGGGGGGAGGGCTATGGCTACACCTTC
CASSHPGGEGYGYTF
>NA|15|TRBJ1-4|NA|TRBV5-1
TGCGCCAGCAGACCGACAGTATCAACTAATGAAAAACTGTTTTTT
CASRPTVSTNEKLFF
>TRBD2|17|TRBJ2-1|once|TRBV29-1
TGCAGCGTTGAAGGCCTGGCGGGAGGAAGGTCCTACAATGAGCAGTTCTTC
CSVEGLAGGRSYNEQFF
>TRBD2|14|TRBJ2-2|NA|TRBV27
TGTGCCAGCAGCCCCGGGACTAGCACCGGGGAGCTGTTTTTT
CASSPGTSTGELFF
>TRBD1|20|TRBJ1-1|NA|TRBV6-2/TRBV6-3
TGTGCCAGCAGTTATTCGATTCTAGAGGACAGGTTGTACCGGGACACTGAAGCTTTCTTT
CASSYSILEDRLYRDTEAFF
>NA|16|TRBJ1-5|NA|TRBV10-2
TGCGCCAGCAGTGAGTTGGGGGGGAAGAGCAATCAGCCCCAGCATTTT
CASSELGGKSNQPQHF
>NA|14|TRBJ2-5|NA|TRBV28
TGTGCCAGCAGTTTATGGACAGGCGGGGAGACCCAGTACTTC
CASSLWTGGETQYF
>NA|12|TRBJ1-2|NA|TRBV19
TGTGCCAGTAGTATTTGGGGAGGCGGCTACACCTTC
CASSIWGGGYTF
>NA|14|TRBJ2-5|NA|TRBV13
TGTGCCACGACATATAGCGGCCACCTCTGGACCCAGCACTTC
CATTYSGHLWTQHF
>NA|13|TRBJ1-2|NA|TRBV9
TGTGCCAGCAGCCAGCAGGGTAACTATGGCTACACCTTC
CASSQQGNYGYTF
>TRBD1|17|TRBJ1-4|once|TRBV28
TGTGCCAGCAGTTTGAATGGACAGGGTCTTGGGAAGGAAAAACTGTTTTTT
CASSLNGQGLGKEKLFF
>NA|15|TRBJ1-1|once|TRBV7-3
TGTGCCAGCAGCCCCAGCGGGCGACTTGTGACTGAAGCTTTCTTT
CASSPSGRLVTEAFF
>TRBD1|15|TRBJ1-5|NA|TRBV25-1
TGTGCCAGCAGTCGACAGGGGGCGGTTCATCAGCCCCAGCATTTT
CASSRQGAVHQPQHF
>NA|13|TRBJ2-3|NA|TRBV4-1
TGCGCCAGCAGCCAAGGAGGGTCAGATACGCAGTATTTT
CASSQGGSDTQYF
>NA|15|TRBJ2-4|NA|TRBV6-5
TGTGCCAGCAGTTACGCGGTTCTAGCCAAAAACATTCAGTACTTC
CASSYAVLAKNIQYF
>NA|14|TRBJ2-1|NA|TRBV7-8
TGTGCCAGCAGCACCGGGATCCCCCTCAATGAGCAGTTCTTC
CASSTGIPLNEQFF
>NA|14|TRBJ2-5|once|TRBV5-1
TGCGCCAGCAGCCCGGACAGGGAGGGGGAGACCCAGTACTTC
CASSPDREGETQYF
>NA|15|TRBJ1-3|NA|TRBV3-1/TRBV3-2
TGTGCCAGCAGCCAGGGGGGGATCTCTGGAAACACCATATATTTT
CASSQGGISGNTIYF
>NA|13|TRBJ2-3|once|TRBV12-3/TRBV12-4
TGTGCCAGCAGGAGGGGGGGCCCAGATACGCAGTATTTT
CASRRGGPDTQYF
>TRBD2|18|TRBJ2-1|NA|TRBV29-1
TGCAGCGTTCCTGGACTAGCGGGAGGTCTAGACTCCTACAATGAGCAGTTCTTC
CSVPGLAGGLDSYNEQFF
>NA|13|TRBJ2-3|NA|TRBV4-1
TGCGCCAGCAGCCAAGTAAATGCAGATACGCAGTATTTT
CASSQVNADTQYF
>NA|15|TRBJ2-5|NA|TRBV5-1
TGCGCCAGCAGCTTGGTGCGGGGTACGCAAGAGACCCAGTACTTC
CASSLVRGTQETQYF
>TRBD1|15|TRBJ1-4|few|TRBV2
TGTGCCAGCAGACCTACGACAGGGATTAATGAAAAACTGTTTTTT
CASRPTTGINEKLFF
>TRBD1|15|TRBJ2-1|NA|TRBV18
TGTGCCAGCTCATCTTCAGGACAGGGGTCCTCTGAGCAGTTCTTC
CASSSSGQGSSEQFF
>TRBD2|16|TRBJ2-3|NA|TRBV14
TGTGCCAGCAGCCAGAAGCGGGAGATCGGGACGGGTACGCAGTATTTT
CASSQKREIGTGTQYF
>TRBD2|15|TRBJ2-1|NA|TRBV11-3
TGTGCCAGCAGCTCAAGGACTAGCGGGACAAATGAGCAGTTCTTC
CASSSRTSGTNEQFF
>TRBD1|16|TRBJ1-3|NA|TRBV3-1/TRBV3-2
TGTGCCAGCAGCCATCGGGACAGGGGCTCTGGAAACACCATATATTTT
CASSHRDRGSGNTIYF
>NA|17|TRBJ2-3|NA|TRBV4-1
TGCGCCAGCAGCCCCTCTCTGGGGGGGGGCCTCACAGATACGCAGTATTTT
CASSPSLGGGLTDTQYF
>NA|16|TRBJ2-7|NA|TRBV4-3
TGCGCCAGCAGCCAAGAGGTCCTTTCGGGTTCCTACGAGCAGTACTTC
CASSQEVLSGSYEQYF
>NA|14|TRBJ1-6|NA|TRBV14
TGTGCCAGCAGCCACAGGCCTAACAATTCACCCCTCCACTTT
CASSHRPNNSPLHF
>TRBD1|14|TRBJ1-2|NA|TRBV11-2
TGTGCCAGCAGACCGTCCGGGACAGGGTCTGGCTACACCTTC
CASRPSGTGSGYTF
>NA|17|TRBJ1-3|once|TRBV21-1
TGTGCCAGCAGCGCCCACCGGGAGGGGGGACAGGGAAACACCATATATTTT
CASSAHREGGQGNTIYF
>TRBD1|15|TRBJ1-2|NA|TRBV28
TGTGCCAGCAGTTTTCCGAGGGGGCGCGGTTTTGGCTACACCTTC
CASSFPRGRGFGYTF
>TRBD1|14|TRBJ2-7|NA|TRBV11-2
TGTGCCAGCAGTTGGGCAGGGGGACCCTACGAGCAGTACTTC
CASSWAGGPYEQYF
>NA|13|TRBJ2-7|NA|TRBV6-5
TGTGCCAGCAGTTATGCGGACAGCTACGAGCAGTACTTC
CASSYADSYEQYF
>NA|15|TRBJ1-5|NA|TRBV7-6
TGTGCCAGCAGCCCGGGGAGGGCCTACAATCAGCCCCAGCATTTT
CASSPGRAYNQPQHF
>TRBD1|16|TRBJ2-3|NA|TRBV7-9
TGTGCCAGCAGACCTTCCCGGGACAGGGGTGCAGATACGCAGTATTTT
CASRPSRDRGADTQYF
>NA|13|TRBJ2-7|once|TRBV5-5
TGTGCCAGCAGCACCTCCGGGGAGTGGGGGCAGTACTTC
CASSTSGEWGQYF
>TRBD1|15|TRBJ2-7|NA|TRBV19
TGTGCCAGTAGTTCACAGCGACAGGGTTTCTACGAGCAGTACTTC
CASSSQRQGFYEQYF
>TRBD1|17|TRBJ1-1|NA|TRBV28
TGTGCCAGCAGTTTAGCGGGGACAGGGTCTTTGAACACTGAAGCTTTCTTT
CASSLAGTGSLNTEAFF
>TRBD2|14|TRBJ2-1|NA|TRBV16
TGTGCCAGCAGCCAATCGTGGCGGGAGGATGAGCAGTTCTTC
CASSQSWREDEQFF
>NA|12|TRBJ2-3|NA|TRBV30
TGTGCCTTGGGGGCTTTCACAGATACGCAGTATTTT
CALGAFTDTQYF
>TRBD1|14|TRBJ2-7|NA|TRBV5-1
TGCGCCAGCAGCGGGACAGGGGCCTCCTACGAGCAGTACTTC
CASSGTGASYEQYF
>TRBD2|16|TRBJ2-1|NA|TRBV4-2
TGTGCCAGCAGCCAAGAACCTAGCGGGATATACAATGAGCAGTTCTTC
CASSQEPSGIYNEQFF
>TRBD2|15|TRBJ2-3|NA|TRBV3-1/TRBV3-2
TGTGCCAGCAGCCAAGGACTAGCGGGACCAGATACGCAGTATTTT
CASSQGLAGPDTQYF
>NA|15|TRBJ1-5|NA|TRBV18
TGTGCCAGCTCACTGACGGACGGGGACAATCAGCCCCAGCATTTT
CASSLTDGDNQPQHF
>TRBD1|14|TRBJ1-2|NA|TRBV27
TGTGCCAGCAGTCTAGGGACAGGGGGCTTTGGCTACACCTTC
CASSLGTGGFGYTF
>TRBD1|14|TRBJ1-3|NA|TRBV28
TGTGCCAGCAGGGTAACAGGGGAAGGGCACACCATATATTTT
CASRVTGEGHTIYF
>NA|14|TRBJ2-1|NA|TRBV7-9
TGTGCCAGCAGCTCAACCCGAGGGGGGGGCCCTAAGTTCTTC
CASSSTRGGGPKFF
>TRBD1|13|TRBJ2-4|NA|TRBV19
TGTGCCAGCGGACAGGGATTGAACAACATTCAGTACTTC
CASGQGLNNIQYF
>NA|15|TRBJ2-4|NA|TRBV21-1
TGTGCCAGCAGACCCCCAGGACTAGCCAAAAACATTCAGTACTTC
CASRPPGLAKNIQYF
>NA|16|TRBJ2-2|NA|TRBV12-5
TGTGCTAGTGGTTTGGTACATGGGGGAGGCACCGGGGAGCTGTTTTTT
CASGLVHGGGTGELFF
>TRBD2|14|TRBJ2-1|NA|TRBV10-3
TGTGCCACCACCGGGACTAGCGAATACAATGAGCAGTTCTTC
CATTGTSEYNEQFF
>NA|15|TRBJ1-5|NA|TRBV6-5
TGTGCCAGCAGTTCACAGGGTGGCAGCAATCAGCCCCAGCATTTT
CASSSQGGSNQPQHF
>NA|14|TRBJ2-2|NA|TRBV5-1
TGCGCCAGCAGCTTGGCGACAGGTACCGGGGAGCTGTTTTTT
CASSLATGTGELFF
>TRBD1|18|TRBJ2-1|NA|TRBV11-3
TGTGCCAGCAGCTTATCAGGGGGCCCCTCTCGTATCCACAATGAGCAGTTCTTC
CASSLSGGPSRIHNEQFF
>NA|13|TRBJ2-1|NA|TRBV27
TGTGCCATCGGCAGGGCCTCGAGGAATGAGCAGTTCTTC
CAIGRASRNEQFF
>TRBD1|15|TRBJ1-5|NA|TRBV3-1/TRBV3-2
TGTGCCAGCAGCCAAACGGGACAGGGAGATCAGCCCCAGCATTTT
CASSQTGQGDQPQHF